The clone carrying this TCR beta chain was recorded a few times. Its matching antigen is unknown. Alongside a J-beta primer mix, a sample-barcoded 5' primer served in a second PCR lasting roughly 6 to 12 cycles. Each cDNA molecule was tagged by a template-switch adaptor that had 12 random nucleotides. TCRdb called the 5' RACE reads again in MiXCR, with one record for every CDR3 protein. The table has about a million distinct CDR3 sequences, under 40% seen once; the top ten hold over 10%. This record belongs to a study of blood T cells in healthy people across ages. Germline values: CDR1 DFQATT, CDR2 SNEGSKA (reference sequence). The CDR3 sequence is 13 residues long. The V end was cut by 4 bases, the J end by 4 bases, with 13 bases between. Study-level points and caveats: Diversity was estimated from one million T cells, and these estimates were considered underestimates.

Sequencing was done on a sample of blood. V gene TRBV20-1 combines with J gene TRBJ1-2; no reliable D call. The source of this sequence is a man younger than 35 in good health. The CDR3 is CSAMGSSTYGYTF. The CDR3 bases are TGCAGTGCTATGGGAAGTTCCACCTATGGCTACACCTTC.